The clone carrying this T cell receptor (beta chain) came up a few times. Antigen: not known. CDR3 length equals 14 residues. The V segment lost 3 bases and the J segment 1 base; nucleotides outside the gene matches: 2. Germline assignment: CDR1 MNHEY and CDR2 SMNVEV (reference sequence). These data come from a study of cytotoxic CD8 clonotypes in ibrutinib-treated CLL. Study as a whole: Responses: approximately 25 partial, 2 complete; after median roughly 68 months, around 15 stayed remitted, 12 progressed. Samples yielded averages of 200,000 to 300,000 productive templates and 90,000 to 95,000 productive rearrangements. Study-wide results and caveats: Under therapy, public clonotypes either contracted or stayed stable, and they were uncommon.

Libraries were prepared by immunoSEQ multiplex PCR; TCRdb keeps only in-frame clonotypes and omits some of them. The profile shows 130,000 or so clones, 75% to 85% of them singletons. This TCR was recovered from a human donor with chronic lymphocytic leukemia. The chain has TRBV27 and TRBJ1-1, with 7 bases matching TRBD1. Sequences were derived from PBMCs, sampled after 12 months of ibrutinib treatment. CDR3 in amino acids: CASSFHRGNTEAFF. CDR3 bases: TGTGCCAGCAGTTTTCACAGGGGGAACACTGAAGCTTTCTTT.